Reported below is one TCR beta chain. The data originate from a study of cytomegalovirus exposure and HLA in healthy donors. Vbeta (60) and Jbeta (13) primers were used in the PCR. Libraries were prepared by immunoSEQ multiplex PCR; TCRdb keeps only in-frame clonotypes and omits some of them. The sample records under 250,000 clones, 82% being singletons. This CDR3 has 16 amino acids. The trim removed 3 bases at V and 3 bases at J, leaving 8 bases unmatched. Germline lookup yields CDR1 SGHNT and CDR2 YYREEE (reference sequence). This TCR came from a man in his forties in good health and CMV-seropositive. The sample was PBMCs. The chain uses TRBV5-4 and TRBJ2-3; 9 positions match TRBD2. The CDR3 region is CASSSPLAGLTDTQYF. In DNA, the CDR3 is TGTGCCAGCAGCTCGCCCCTAGCGGGGTTAACAGATACGCAGTATTTT.